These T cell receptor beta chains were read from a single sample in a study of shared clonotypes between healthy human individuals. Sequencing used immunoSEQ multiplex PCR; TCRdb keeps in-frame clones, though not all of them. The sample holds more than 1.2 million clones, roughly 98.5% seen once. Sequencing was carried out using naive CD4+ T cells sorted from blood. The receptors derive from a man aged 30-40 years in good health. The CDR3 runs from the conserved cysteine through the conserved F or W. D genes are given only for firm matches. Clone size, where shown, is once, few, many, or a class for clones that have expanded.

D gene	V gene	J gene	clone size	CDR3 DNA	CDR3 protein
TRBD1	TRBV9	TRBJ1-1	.	TGTGCCAGCAGCCCTGGGACAGCGGCATACGCTTTCTTT	CASSPGTAAYAFF
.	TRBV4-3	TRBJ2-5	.	TGCGCCAGCAGCCAAGATACCCGGAAACAGGGAGGTCTTGAGACCCAGTACTTC	CASSQDTRKQGGLETQYF
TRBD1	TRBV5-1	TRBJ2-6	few	TGCGCCAGCAGCGCGGGGACAGGTGGGGCCAACGTCCTGACTTTC	CASSAGTGGANVLTF
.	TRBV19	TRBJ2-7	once	TGTGCCAGTAGTATTAAGGGGTGGTACGAGCAGTACTTC	CASSIKGWYEQYF
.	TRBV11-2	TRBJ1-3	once	TGTGCCAGCCGGACAGTACCTGGAAACACCATATATTTT	CASRTVPGNTIYF
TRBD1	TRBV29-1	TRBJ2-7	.	TGCAGCGTAGCAGGGGGCTTGGGGACGTACGAGCAGTACTTC	CSVAGGLGTYEQYF
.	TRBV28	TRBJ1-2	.	TGTGCCAGCAGTACAAGGGACGGCTATGGCTACACCTTC	CASSTRDGYGYTF
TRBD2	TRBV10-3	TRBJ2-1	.	TGTGCCATCAGTGAGTCGACTAGCGGGAGCCGCTACAATGAGCAGTTCTTC	CAISESTSGSRYNEQFF
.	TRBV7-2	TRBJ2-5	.	TGTGCCAGCAGCTTAGGGGATAGTTACGAGACCCAGTACTTC	CASSLGDSYETQYF
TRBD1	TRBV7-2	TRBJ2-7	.	TGTGCCAGCAGCGTAGGACAGGGCGGGGAGCAGTACTTC	CASSVGQGGEQYF
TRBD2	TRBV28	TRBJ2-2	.	TGTGCCAGCAGTTCTAGCGGGAGGGCAGGGGCCGGGGAGCTGTTTTTT	CASSSSGRAGAGELFF
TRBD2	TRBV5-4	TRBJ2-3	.	TGTGCCAGCAGCAAACTAGCGGGAGAACCTACAGATACGCAGTATTTT	CASSKLAGEPTDTQYF